The T cell receptor beta chain described here comes from a study of PD-1 blockade in classical Hodgkin lymphoma. Study as a whole: Nivolumab dosed at 3 mg/kg went to patients intravenously every 2 weeks.

Produced via immunoSEQ multiplex PCR; TCRdb's table is partial and in-frame only. In the table there are 20,000 to 25,000 clones, more than 65% of which are singletons. V was cut by 4 bases and J by 0 bases, with 10 bases left in between. Germline V CDR1 and CDR2: ENHRY, SYGVKD. The CDR3 is made up of 14 amino acids. The time point is: cycle 4 day 1 (C4D1), after six to seven weeks of nivolumab. Every patient experienced relapse after autologous stem cell transplantation, and brentuximab vedotin exposure varied. This chain connects TRBV10-3 to TRBJ2-7; a weak D match, TRBD2 (5 bases). This TCR came from a human donor with classical Hodgkin lymphoma. This specimen was peripheral blood mononuclear cells (PBMCs), taken before the fourth cycle of nivolumab. This CDR3 reads CAISGGGNSYEQYF. The DNA of the CDR3 is TGTGCCATCAGTGGCGGAGGTAACTCCTACGAGCAGTACTTC.